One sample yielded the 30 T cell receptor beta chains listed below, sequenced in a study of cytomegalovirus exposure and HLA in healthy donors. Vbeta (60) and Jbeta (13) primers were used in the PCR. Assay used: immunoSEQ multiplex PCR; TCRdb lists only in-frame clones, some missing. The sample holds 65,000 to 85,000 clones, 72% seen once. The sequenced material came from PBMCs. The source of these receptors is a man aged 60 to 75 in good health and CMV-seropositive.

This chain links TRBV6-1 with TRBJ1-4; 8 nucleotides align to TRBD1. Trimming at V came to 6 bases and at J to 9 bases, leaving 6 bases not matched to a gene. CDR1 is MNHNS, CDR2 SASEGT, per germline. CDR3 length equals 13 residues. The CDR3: CASSPGTGQKLFF. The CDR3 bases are TGTGCCAGCAGCCCGGGGACAGGTCAAAAACTGTTTTTT.

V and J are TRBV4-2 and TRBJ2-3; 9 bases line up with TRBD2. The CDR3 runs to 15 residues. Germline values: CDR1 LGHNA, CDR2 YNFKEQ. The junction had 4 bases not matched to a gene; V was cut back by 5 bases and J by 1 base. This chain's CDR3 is CASSYSGSGTDTQYF. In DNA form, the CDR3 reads TGTGCCAGCAGCTATAGCGGGAGCGGCACAGATACGCAGTATTTT.

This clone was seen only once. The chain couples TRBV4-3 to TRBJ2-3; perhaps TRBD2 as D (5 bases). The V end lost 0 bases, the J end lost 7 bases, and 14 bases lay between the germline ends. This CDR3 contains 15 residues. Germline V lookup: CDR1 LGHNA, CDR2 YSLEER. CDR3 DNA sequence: TGCGCCAGCAGCCAAGATAGAGGGCCGCCGAATACGCAGTATTTT. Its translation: CASSQDRGPPNTQYF.

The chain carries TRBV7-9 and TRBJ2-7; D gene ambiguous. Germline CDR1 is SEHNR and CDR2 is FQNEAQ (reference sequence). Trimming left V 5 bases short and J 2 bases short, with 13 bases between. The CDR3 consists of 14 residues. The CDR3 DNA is TGTGCCAGCAGCCTCACTCCTACCCCCTACGAGCAGTACTTC. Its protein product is CASSLTPTPYEQYF. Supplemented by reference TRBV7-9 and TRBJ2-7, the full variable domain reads DTGVSQNPRHKITKRGQNVTFRCDPISEHNRLYWYRQTLGQGPEFLTYFQNEAQLEKSRLLSDRFSAERPKGSFSTLEIQRTEQGDSAMYLCASSLTPTPYEQYFGPGTRLTVT.

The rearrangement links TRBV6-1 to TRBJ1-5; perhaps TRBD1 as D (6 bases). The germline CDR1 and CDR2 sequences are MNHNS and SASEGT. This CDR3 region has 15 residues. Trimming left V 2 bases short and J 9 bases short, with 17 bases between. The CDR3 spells CASSELGQTFLPQHF. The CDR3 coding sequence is TGTGCCAGCAGTGAACTCGGACAGACCTTTTTGCCCCAGCATTTT.

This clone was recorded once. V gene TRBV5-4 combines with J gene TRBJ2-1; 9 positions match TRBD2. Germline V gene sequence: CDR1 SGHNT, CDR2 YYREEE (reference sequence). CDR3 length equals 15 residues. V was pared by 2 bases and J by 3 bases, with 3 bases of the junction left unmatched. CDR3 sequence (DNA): TGTGCCAGCAGCTTCACACTAGCGGGCTACAATGAGCAGTTCTTC. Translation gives CASSFTLAGYNEQFF.

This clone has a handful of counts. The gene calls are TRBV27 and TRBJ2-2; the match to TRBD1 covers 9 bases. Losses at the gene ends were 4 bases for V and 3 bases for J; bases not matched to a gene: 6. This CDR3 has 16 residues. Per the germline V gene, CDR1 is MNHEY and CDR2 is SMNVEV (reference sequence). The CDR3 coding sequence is TGTGCCAGCAGTTGGGGACAGGGCAAGTACACCGGGGAGCTGTTTTTT. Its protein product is CASSWGQGKYTGELFF.

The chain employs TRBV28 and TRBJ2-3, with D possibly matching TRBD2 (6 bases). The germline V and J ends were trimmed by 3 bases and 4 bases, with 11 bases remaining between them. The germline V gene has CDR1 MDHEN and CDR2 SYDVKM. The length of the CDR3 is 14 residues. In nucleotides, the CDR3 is TGTGCCAGCAGTTTGGGCGGGGTCGCAGATACGCAGTATTTT. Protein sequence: CASSLGGVADTQYF.

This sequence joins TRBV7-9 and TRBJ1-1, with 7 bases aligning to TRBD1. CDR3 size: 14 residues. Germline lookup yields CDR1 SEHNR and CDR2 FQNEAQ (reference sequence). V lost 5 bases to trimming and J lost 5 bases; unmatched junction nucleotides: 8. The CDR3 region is CASSARQGGTEAFF. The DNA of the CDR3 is TGTGCCAGCAGCGCTCGACAGGGTGGTACTGAAGCTTTCTTT.

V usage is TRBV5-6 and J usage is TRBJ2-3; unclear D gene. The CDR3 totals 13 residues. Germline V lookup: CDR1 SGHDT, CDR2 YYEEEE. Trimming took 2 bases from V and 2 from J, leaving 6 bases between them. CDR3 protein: CASSFLDTDTQYF. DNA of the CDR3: TGTGCCAGCAGCTTTCTAGACACAGATACGCAGTATTTT.

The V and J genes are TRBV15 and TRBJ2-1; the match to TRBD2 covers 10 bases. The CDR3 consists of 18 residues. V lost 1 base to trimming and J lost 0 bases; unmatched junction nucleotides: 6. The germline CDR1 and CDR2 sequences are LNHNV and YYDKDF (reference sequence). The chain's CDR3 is CATSRGLAGQSSYNEQFF. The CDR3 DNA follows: TGTGCCACCAGCAGAGGACTAGCGGGTCAGAGCTCCTACAATGAGCAGTTCTTC.

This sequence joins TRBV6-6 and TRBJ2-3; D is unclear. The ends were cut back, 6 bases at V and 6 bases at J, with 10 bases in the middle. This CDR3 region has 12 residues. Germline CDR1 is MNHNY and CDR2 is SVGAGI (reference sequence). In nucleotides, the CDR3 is TGTGCCAGCAGCCCGACCGGGGATACGCAGTATTTT. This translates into CASSPTGDTQYF.

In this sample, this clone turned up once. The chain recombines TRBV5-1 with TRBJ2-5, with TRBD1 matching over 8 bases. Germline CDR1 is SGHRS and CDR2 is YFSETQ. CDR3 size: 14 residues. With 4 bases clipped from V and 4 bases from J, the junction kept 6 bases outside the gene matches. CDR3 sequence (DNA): TGCGCCAGCAGCCCCAGGACAGGGCTAGAGACCCAGTACTTC. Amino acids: CASSPRTGLETQYF.

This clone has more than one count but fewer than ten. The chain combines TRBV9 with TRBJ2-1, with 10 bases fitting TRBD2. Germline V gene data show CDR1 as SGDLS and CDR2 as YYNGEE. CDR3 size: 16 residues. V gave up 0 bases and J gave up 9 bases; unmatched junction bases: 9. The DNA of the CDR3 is TGTGCCAGCAGCGTAGACGATAGCGGGGGGTATGGTGAGCAGTTCTTC. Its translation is CASSVDDSGGYGEQFF.

CDR3: CAISGSGQRIEKLFF. DNA for the CDR3: TGTGCCATCAGCGGATCGGGACAGCGAATTGAAAAACTGTTTTTT. This chain connects TRBV10-3 to TRBJ1-4; 7 nucleotides agree with TRBD1. Germline trimming cut 6 bases from V and 7 bases from J; bases unmatched to any gene: 11. This CDR3 contains 15 residues. Germline loops: CDR1 ENHRY, CDR2 SYGVKD.

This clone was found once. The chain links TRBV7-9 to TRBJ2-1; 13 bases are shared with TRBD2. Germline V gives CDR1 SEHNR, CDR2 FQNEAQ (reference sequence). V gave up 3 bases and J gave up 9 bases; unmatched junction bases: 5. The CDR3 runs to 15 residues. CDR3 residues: CASSFTSGREPEQFF. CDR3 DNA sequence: TGTGCCAGCAGCTTTACTAGCGGGAGGGAACCTGAGCAGTTCTTC.

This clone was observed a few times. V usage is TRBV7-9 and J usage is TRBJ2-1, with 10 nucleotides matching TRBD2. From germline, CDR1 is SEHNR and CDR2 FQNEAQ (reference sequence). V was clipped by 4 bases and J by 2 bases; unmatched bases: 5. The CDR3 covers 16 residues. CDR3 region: CASSSASGSTYNEQFF. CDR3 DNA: TGTGCCAGCAGCTCCGCTAGCGGGAGCACCTACAATGAGCAGTTCTTC.

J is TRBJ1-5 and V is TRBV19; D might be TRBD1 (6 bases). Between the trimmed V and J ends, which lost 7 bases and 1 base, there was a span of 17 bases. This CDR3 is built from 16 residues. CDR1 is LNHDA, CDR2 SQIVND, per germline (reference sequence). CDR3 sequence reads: CASTGTPGTSNQPQHF. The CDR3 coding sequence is TGTGCCAGTACCGGGACACCGGGAACCAGCAATCAGCCCCAGCATTTT.

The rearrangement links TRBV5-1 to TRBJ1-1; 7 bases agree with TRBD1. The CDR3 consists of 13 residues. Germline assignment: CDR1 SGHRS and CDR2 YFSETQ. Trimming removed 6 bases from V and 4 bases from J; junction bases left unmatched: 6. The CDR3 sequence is CASTFSGGTEAFF. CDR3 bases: TGCGCCAGCACCTTTTCAGGGGGCACTGAAGCTTTCTTT.

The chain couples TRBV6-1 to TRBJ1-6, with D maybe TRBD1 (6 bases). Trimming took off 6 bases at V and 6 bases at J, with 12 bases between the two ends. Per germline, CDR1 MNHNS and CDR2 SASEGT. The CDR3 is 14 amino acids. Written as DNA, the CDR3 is TGTGCCAGCAGGTGGACAGCTATTAATTCACCCCTCCACTTT. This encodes CASRWTAINSPLHF.

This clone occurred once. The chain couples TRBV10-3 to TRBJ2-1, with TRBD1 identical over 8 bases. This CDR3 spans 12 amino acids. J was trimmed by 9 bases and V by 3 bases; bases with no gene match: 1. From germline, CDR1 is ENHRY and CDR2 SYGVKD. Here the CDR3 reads CAISETGGEQFF. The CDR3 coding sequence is TGTGCCATCAGTGAAACAGGGGGTGAGCAGTTCTTC.

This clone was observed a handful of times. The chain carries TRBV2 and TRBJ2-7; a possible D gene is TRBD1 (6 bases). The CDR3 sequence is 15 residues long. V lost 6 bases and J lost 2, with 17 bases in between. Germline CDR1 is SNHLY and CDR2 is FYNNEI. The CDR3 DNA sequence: TGTGCCAGCAGAGTGGGGGCGGGTTCCACCTACGAGCAGTACTTC. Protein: CASRVGAGSTYEQYF. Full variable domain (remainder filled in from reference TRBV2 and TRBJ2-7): EPEVTQTPSHQVTQMGQEVILRCVPISNHLYFYWYRQILGQKVEFLVSFYNNEISEKSEIFDDQFSVERPDGSNFTLKIRSTKLEDSAMYFCASRVGAGSTYEQYFGPGTRLTVT.

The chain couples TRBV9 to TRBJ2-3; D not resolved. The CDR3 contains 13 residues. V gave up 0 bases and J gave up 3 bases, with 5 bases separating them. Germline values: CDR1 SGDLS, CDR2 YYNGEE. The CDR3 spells CASSVGPTDTQYF. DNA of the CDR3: TGTGCCAGCAGCGTAGGTCCGACAGATACGCAGTATTTT.

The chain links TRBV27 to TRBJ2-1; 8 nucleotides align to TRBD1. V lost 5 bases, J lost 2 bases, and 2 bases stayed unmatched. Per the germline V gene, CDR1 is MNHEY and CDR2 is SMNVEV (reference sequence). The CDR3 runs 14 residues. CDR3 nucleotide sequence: TGTGCCAGCAGTCGGACAGGGACCTACAATGAGCAGTTCTTC. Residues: CASSRTGTYNEQFF.

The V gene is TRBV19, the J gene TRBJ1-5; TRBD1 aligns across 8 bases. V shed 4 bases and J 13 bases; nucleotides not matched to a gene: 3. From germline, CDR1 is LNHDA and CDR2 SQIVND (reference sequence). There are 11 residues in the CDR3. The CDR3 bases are TGTGCCAGTAGTACCCGGGACAGGCAGCATTTT. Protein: CASSTRDRQHF. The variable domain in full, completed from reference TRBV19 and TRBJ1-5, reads DGGITQSPKYLFRKEGQNVTLSCEQNLNHDAMYWYRQDPGQGLRLIYYSQIVNDFQKGDIAEGYSVSREKKESFPLTVTSAQKNPTAFYLCASSTRDRQHFGDGTRLSIL.

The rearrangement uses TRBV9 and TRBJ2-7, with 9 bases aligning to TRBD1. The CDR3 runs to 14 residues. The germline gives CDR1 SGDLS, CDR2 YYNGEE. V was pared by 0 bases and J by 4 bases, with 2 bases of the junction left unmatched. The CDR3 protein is CASSVGDRGYEQYF. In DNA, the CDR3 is TGTGCCAGCAGCGTAGGAGACAGGGGGTACGAGCAGTACTTC.

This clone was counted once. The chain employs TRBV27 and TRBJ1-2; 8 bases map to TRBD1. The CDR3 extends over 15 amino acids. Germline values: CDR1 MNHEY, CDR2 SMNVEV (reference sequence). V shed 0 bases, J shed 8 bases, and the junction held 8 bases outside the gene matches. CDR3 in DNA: TGTGCCAGCAGTTTATCGGGACAGGTTCGAGGCGGCTACACCTTC. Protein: CASSLSGQVRGGYTF.

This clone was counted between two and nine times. CDR3 residues: CASSPEGGVEAFF. CDR3 DNA sequence: TGTGCCAGCAGCCCCGAAGGAGGGGTTGAAGCTTTCTTT. The chain uses TRBV6-1 and TRBJ1-1; tentative D call: TRBD1 (5 bases). V lost 6 bases and J 7 bases, leaving 15 bases between the germline ends. CDR1 is MNHNS and CDR2 is SASEGT in the germline V gene. The CDR3 contains 13 residues.

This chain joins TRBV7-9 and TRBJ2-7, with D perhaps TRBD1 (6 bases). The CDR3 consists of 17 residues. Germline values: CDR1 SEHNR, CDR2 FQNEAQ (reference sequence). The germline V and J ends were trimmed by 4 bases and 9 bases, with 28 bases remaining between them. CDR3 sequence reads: CASSYIGTINRDWGQYF. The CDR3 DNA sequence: TGTGCCAGCAGCTATATCGGCACAATCAACAGGGATTGGGGGCAGTACTTC.

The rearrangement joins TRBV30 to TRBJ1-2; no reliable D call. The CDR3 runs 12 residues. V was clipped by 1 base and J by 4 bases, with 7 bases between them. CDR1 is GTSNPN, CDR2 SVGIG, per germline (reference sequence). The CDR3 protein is CAWSGNRYGYTF. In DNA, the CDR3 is TGTGCCTGGAGTGGTAATCGCTATGGCTACACCTTC.